What follows are 18 T cell receptor beta chains derived from one specimen sequenced in a study of identical twins. TCRdb redid the calling of the 5' RACE reads with MiXCR, one entry per CDR3 protein. The sample holds approximately 680,000 distinct CDR3 sequences; about 7% are singletons and the top ten take 1.5% to 2%. A further study also used this sample, focusing on yellow fever vaccine responses in identical twins.

Sequencing was carried out using PBMCs. These receptors were taken from a woman aged 18-29 years in good health.

This clonotype came up a few times. V is TRBV7-9 and J is TRBJ2-1; 8 nucleotides align to TRBD1. Germline V gene data show CDR1 as SEHNR and CDR2 as FQNEAQ (reference sequence). V lost 8 bases to trimming and J lost 4 bases; unmatched junction nucleotides: 7. CDR3 length equals 14 residues. The CDR3 coding sequence is TGTGCCAGCCTAGAAGGACAGGGTTACAATGAGCAGTTCTTC. Translating it yields CASLEGQGYNEQFF.

J is TRBJ1-2 and V is TRBV11-1; D remains unclear. Germline CDR1 and CDR2: SGHAT and FQDESV (reference sequence). This CDR3 spans 18 amino acids. V was clipped by 0 bases and J by 2 bases, with 19 bases between them. The CDR3 DNA sequence: TGTGCCAGCAGCTTAGCGTCTGGCCCCATGGACGAAAACTATGGCTACACCTTC. As protein: CASSLASGPMDENYGYTF.

This clonotype occurred many times. V and J are TRBV29-1 and TRBJ2-1; no clear D. This CDR3 has 14 amino acids. Germline V gene data show CDR1 as SQVTM and CDR2 as ANQGSEA. The germline V and J ends were trimmed by 7 bases and 0 bases, with 13 bases remaining between them. The DNA of the CDR3 is TGCAGCGCGCCCTCTTACAGCTCCTACAATGAGCAGTTCTTC. Residues: CSAPSYSSYNEQFF.

In this sample, this clonotype turned up many times. This chain connects TRBV20-1 to TRBJ2-2, with 9 bases matching TRBD2. V dropped 0 bases and J dropped 7; count of bases not matched to a gene: 9. This CDR3 is built from 16 residues. Germline V lookup: CDR1 DFQATT, CDR2 SNEGSKA (reference sequence). CDR3: CSARDPAGGEIGELFF. Here the CDR3 DNA reads TGCAGTGCTAGAGATCCGGCGGGAGGGGAGATCGGGGAGCTGTTTTTT.

This chain's CDR3 is CASTGTGVSETQYF. The CDR3, as DNA: TGTGCCAGCACCGGGACAGGGGTATCTGAGACCCAGTACTTC. V usage is TRBV7-6 and J usage is TRBJ2-5, with TRBD1 matching over 10 bases. The CDR3 length is 14 residues. V was pared by 7 bases and J by 5 bases, with 7 bases of the junction left unmatched. Germline CDR1 SGHVS, CDR2 FNYEAQ.

The chain recombines TRBV20-1 with TRBJ1-4, with 7 bases aligning to TRBD1. Trimming took 3 bases from V and 10 from J; bases not matched to a gene: 8. The CDR3 is 13 residues long. Germline V CDR1 and CDR2: DFQATT, SNEGSKA (reference sequence). The CDR3 coding sequence is TGCAGTGCTAGTGCGCAGGGGGAGGCAAAACTGTTTTTT. Translated: CSASAQGEAKLFF.

This clonotype came up a few times. The genes are TRBV20-1 and TRBJ2-2, with D possibly being TRBD1 (6 bases). CDR1 and CDR2 from the germline V gene are DFQATT and SNEGSKA (reference sequence). The CDR3 has 15 residues. The V gene lost 3 bases and the J gene lost 1 base, with 12 bases spanning the gap. CDR3 protein: CSASSDRWNTGELFF. As DNA, the CDR3 is TGCAGTGCTAGTTCCGACAGGTGGAACACCGGGGAGCTGTTTTTT.

The chain uses TRBV7-9 and TRBJ1-5; 8 bases fit TRBD1. The CDR3 consists of 14 residues. The germline gives CDR1 SEHNR, CDR2 FQNEAQ (reference sequence). V was clipped by 6 bases and J by 5 bases; unmatched bases: 6. The CDR3 spells CASSPTGADQPQHF. Written as DNA, the CDR3 is TGTGCCAGCAGTCCGACAGGGGCGGATCAGCCCCAGCATTTT.

The J gene is TRBJ2-5, the V gene TRBV24-1; no reliable D call. Germline CDR1 is KGHDR and CDR2 is SFDVKD. V was clipped by 4 bases and J by 4 bases, with 9 bases between them. This CDR3 spans 13 amino acids. The CDR3 DNA follows: TGTGCCACCAGTGAAGGCCTGGGAGAGACCCAGTACTTC. Its translation is CATSEGLGETQYF.

The chain employs TRBV12-3 or TRBV12-4 and TRBJ2-3; the match to TRBD1 covers 7 bases. This CDR3 is 15 amino acids long. The J segment lost 2 bases and the V segment lost 1 base, leaving 3 bases of the junction unmatched. The CDR3: CASSLGDRATDTQYF. The CDR3 coding sequence is TGTGCCAGCAGTTTAGGAGACAGGGCCACAGATACGCAGTATTTT.

The chain joins TRBV25-1 to TRBJ2-5, with TRBD2 matching 7 bases. Trimming cost V 1 base and J 2 bases; bases outside gene matches: 7. This CDR3 region has 16 residues. Per germline, CDR1 MGHDK and CDR2 SYGVNS. CDR3 nucleotides: TGTGCCAGCAGTGAATTTGGGAGGGGACCACAAGAGACCCAGTACTTC. Translating it yields CASSEFGRGPQETQYF.

The J gene is TRBJ2-5, the V gene TRBV11-2; 8 nucleotides agree with TRBD2. The V gene's germline CDR1 is SGHAT and CDR2 FQNNGV. J was trimmed by 2 bases and V by 6 bases; bases with no gene match: 11. There are 16 residues in the CDR3. The CDR3 is CASSKRRVAGQETQYF. The CDR3 bases are TGTGCCAGCAGTAAACGGAGGGTAGCGGGGCAAGAGACCCAGTACTTC.

The chain carries TRBV20-1 and TRBJ2-1, with 8 bases that match TRBD2. Germline CDR1 DFQATT, CDR2 SNEGSKA (reference sequence). V was clipped by 5 bases and J by 3 bases; unmatched bases: 6. This CDR3 has 14 amino acids. CDR3 nucleotide sequence: TGCAGTGCTGGAGCGGGAGAGGTCTACAATGAGCAGTTCTTC. This encodes CSAGAGEVYNEQFF.

This clonotype came up many times. The chain recombines TRBV5-1 with TRBJ2-1, with D tentatively TRBD2 (6 bases). Germline-derived CDR1 and CDR2 are SGHRS and YFSETQ. V was cut by 1 base and J by 4 bases, with 12 bases left in between. CDR3 length: 15 residues. In DNA, the CDR3 is TGCGCCAGCAGCTTGTTAGCGGAGGCTTACAATGAGCAGTTCTTC. Encoded protein: CASSLLAEAYNEQFF.

This clonotype came up many times. The V gene is TRBV12-3 or TRBV12-4, the J gene TRBJ2-1; 8 bases align to TRBD1. The V gene end was trimmed by 6 bases and the J gene end by 2 bases; junction bases not matched to a gene: 6. This CDR3 region has 15 residues. The CDR3 spells CASRPGQGPYNEQFF. The CDR3 DNA sequence: TGTGCCAGCAGACCCGGACAGGGACCCTACAATGAGCAGTTCTTC.

V gene TRBV20-1 combines with J gene TRBJ2-7; weak D call: TRBD2 (6 bases). The CDR3 contains 16 residues. CDR1 and CDR2 from the germline V gene are DFQATT and SNEGSKA (reference sequence). Trimming took 4 bases from V and 3 from J, leaving 22 bases between them. CDR3 in amino acids: CSAIKGTPARGYEQYV. CDR3 in DNA: TGCAGTGCTATTAAAGGGACCCCAGCGCGGGGCTACGAGCAGTACGTC.

This clonotype was seen a few times. V is TRBV3-1 and J is TRBJ1-1, with 8 bases matching TRBD1. There are 18 residues in the CDR3. The V gene end was trimmed by 0 bases and the J gene end by 6 bases; junction bases not matched to a gene: 15. In germline, CDR1 is LGHDT, CDR2 YNNKEL (reference sequence). The CDR3 DNA reads TGTGCCAGCAGCCAAGATTTGAGCGGCAGGGGGCGATTCGCTGAAGCTTTCTTT. Its protein product is CASSQDLSGRGRFAEAFF.

This clonotype occurred a few times. V is TRBV12-3 or TRBV12-4 and J is TRBJ2-1, with D tentatively TRBD1 or TRBD2 (5 bases each). V lost 3 bases to trimming and J lost 12 bases, with 18 bases between them. The CDR3 extends over 14 amino acids. CDR3 amino acids: CASSFRRDHRPQFF. Here the CDR3 DNA reads TGTGCCAGCAGTTTTCGCCGGGACCACAGGCCGCAGTTCTTC.